The T cell receptor (beta chain) described here comes from a study of blood T cells in healthy people across ages. Study results and limitations: PBMC samples, being unsorted, prevented any conclusive comparison of naive and antigen-experienced cells. Total diversity from one million sequenced T cells was likely underestimated.

A second PCR, run for about 6 to 11 cycles, used a sample-barcoded 5' primer plus a J-beta primer mix. One entry per CDR3 protein results from TCRdb running MiXCR on the 5' RACE reads. This sample has some 1.5 million distinct CDR3 sequences, with under 30% found just once. Healthy Caucasian individuals from Russia aged about 6 to 100 were enrolled as donors. This clonotype came up once. Its antigen remains unknown. Mismatch with germline at one junction end may stem from a read error. The germline V gene has CDR1 SQVTM and CDR2 ANQGSEA. The CDR3 spans 14 residues. The chain carries TRBV29-1 and TRBJ2-7, with D tentatively TRBD1 (6 bases). The sequenced sample was blood. This TCR came from a woman aged 25 to 39 in good health. The CDR3 DNA sequence: TGCAGCGTTGAAGAAGGGGCAGGGGCCTACGAGCAGCACTTC. This gives the protein CSVEEGAGAYEQHF.